This passage covers 21 T cell receptor beta chains from one sample sequenced in a study of cytomegalovirus exposure and HLA in healthy donors. Sequencing was performed with immunoSEQ multiplex PCR; in TCRdb, only in-frame clones are kept and a portion is missing. The data hold around 160,000 clones, with around four fifths observed a single time. Specimen: PBMCs. The receptors shown here come from a man in his thirties or forties in good health and CMV-seropositive.

The V call is TRBV5-4, the J call TRBJ2-4, with unresolved D. V dropped 1 base and J dropped 8 bases, with 10 bases sitting between them. The germline V gene has CDR1 SGHNT and CDR2 YYREEE (reference sequence). The CDR3 consists of 13 residues. Here the CDR3 reads CASSLFERDIQYF. The DNA for the CDR3 is TGTGCCAGCAGCTTGTTTGAGAGAGACATTCAGTACTTC.

This clone showed up just a few times. The chain joins TRBV5-1 to TRBJ2-7; 7 positions agree with TRBD1. CDR1 and CDR2 from the germline V gene are SGHRS and YFSETQ. Trimming at V came to 3 bases and at J to 0 bases, leaving 0 bases not matched to a gene. CDR3 length: 13 residues. CDR3 region: CASSWDSSYEQYF. The CDR3 DNA is TGCGCCAGCAGCTGGGACAGCTCCTACGAGCAGTACTTC.

The rearrangement links TRBV29-1 to TRBJ2-4; 9 nucleotides line up with TRBD2. Germline CDR1 SQVTM, CDR2 ANQGSEA. V shed 5 bases and J 6 bases; nucleotides not matched to a gene: 8. This CDR3 is built from 14 residues. CDR3 sequence: CSVRAGGQGNIQYF. In DNA form, the CDR3 reads TGCAGCGTTCGAGCGGGGGGCCAAGGAAACATTCAGTACTTC.

This chain connects TRBV18 to TRBJ1-2, with unresolved D. Trimming removed 5 bases at V and 8 bases at J, with 12 bases between. The V gene's germline CDR1 is KGHSH and CDR2 LQKENI. CDR3 size: 12 residues. The CDR3 sequence: CASSSSEGGYTF. The CDR3 region has the DNA TGTGCCAGCTCATCAAGCGAGGGAGGCTACACCTTC.

The chain carries TRBV19 and TRBJ1-1; D gene unclear. The CDR3 is made up of 16 amino acids. Between the trimmed V and J ends, which lost 3 bases and 3 bases, there was a span of 17 bases. The germline V gene has CDR1 LNHDA and CDR2 SQIVND (reference sequence). The CDR3 coding sequence is TGTGCCAGTAGTATCAACAGTCAGGTACGCGACACTGAAGCTTTCTTT. Translating gives CASSINSQVRDTEAFF. The full variable domain, in which reference TRBV19 and TRBJ1-1 provide the parts outside the CDR3, is DGGITQSPKYLFRKEGQNVTLSCEQNLNHDAMYWYRQDPGQGLRLIYYSQIVNDFQKGDIAEGYSVSREKKESFPLTVTSAQKNPTAFYLCASSINSQVRDTEAFFGQGTRLTVV.

J is TRBJ2-7 and V is TRBV4-3; D is perhaps TRBD1 (5 bases). CDR1 and CDR2 from the germline V gene are LGHNA and YSLEER. V was trimmed by 4 bases and J by 3 bases, leaving 10 bases between them. The CDR3 runs to 13 residues. The CDR3 nucleotides read TGCGCCAGCAGCCCAACCCAGGGCTACGAGCAGTACTTC. Translated: CASSPTQGYEQYF.

The chain is built from TRBV5-5 and TRBJ2-1, with 15 bases that match TRBD2. Trimming removed 4 bases from V and 6 bases from J; junction bases left unmatched: 14. Germline values: CDR1 SGHKS, CDR2 YYEKEE (reference sequence). The CDR3 length is 19 residues. CDR3 nucleotide sequence: TGTGCCAGCAGCCCACGAGGGACTAGCGGGGGGAGGTCCCTCAATGAGCAGTTCTTC. Translated: CASSPRGTSGGRSLNEQFF.

This clone was picked up a small number of times. The chain's CDR3 is CASSWSGGIYGYTF. The CDR3 DNA reads TGTGCCAGCAGCTGGTCCGGGGGGATCTATGGCTACACCTTC. The rearrangement links TRBV5-6 to TRBJ1-2; possible D gene TRBD1, 5 bases. This CDR3 has 14 amino acids. Germline V CDR1 and CDR2: SGHDT, YYEEEE. Trimming cost V 3 bases and J 4 bases, with 13 bases left between them.

The chain links TRBV29-1 to TRBJ2-6, with D possibly matching TRBD1 (6 bases). The V end was cut by 4 bases, the J end by 0 bases, with 13 bases between. Germline V CDR1 and CDR2: SQVTM, ANQGSEA. The CDR3 sequence is 16 residues long. The CDR3 DNA reads as TGCAGCGTTGCGCGAGGGGGAAACTCTGGGGCCAACGTCCTGACTTTC. Amino acid sequence: CSVARGGNSGANVLTF.

The chain joins TRBV7-9 to TRBJ2-7; 8 bases agree with TRBD1. CDR3 length: 16 amino acids. CDR1 is SEHNR and CDR2 is FQNEAQ in the germline V gene (reference sequence). The ends lost 4 bases at V and 6 bases at J; junction bases unmatched: 14. The CDR3 spells CASSSFGQGIFSEQYF. CDR3 DNA sequence: TGTGCCAGCAGCTCATTTGGACAGGGCATCTTCTCCGAGCAGTACTTC.

V gene TRBV10-1 combines with J gene TRBJ2-3; the match to TRBD2 covers 9 bases. This CDR3 is built from 16 residues. In germline, CDR1 is WNHNN, CDR2 SYGVQD (reference sequence). V trimming: 3 bases; J trimming: 6 bases; junction bases outside the gene matches: 10. DNA of the CDR3: TGCGCCAGCAGTGAATGGCCGGGGCTAGCGGGGGATACGCAGTATTTT. It translates to CASSEWPGLAGDTQYF.

V is TRBV5-5 and J is TRBJ1-2; TRBD1 aligns across 7 bases. Losses at the gene ends were 4 bases for V and 4 bases for J; bases not matched to a gene: 13. Germline CDR1 and CDR2: SGHKS and YYEKEE (reference sequence). The CDR3 spans 16 residues. The CDR3, as DNA: TGTGCCAGCAGCATAGGGCCGGGACAGTTGACCTATGGCTACACCTTC. It codes for CASSIGPGQLTYGYTF.

CDR3 sequence: CASSLGTTSYNEQFF. Here the CDR3 DNA reads TGTGCCAGCAGCTTAGGGACAACCTCCTACAATGAGCAGTTCTTC. The chain carries TRBV7-2 and TRBJ2-1, with TRBD1 as a possible D gene (5 bases). The CDR3 length is 15 residues. Germline CDR1 is SGHTA and CDR2 is FQGNSA. V was pared by 1 base and J by 0 bases, with 7 bases between.

This chain uses TRBV7-2 with TRBJ1-5; a weak D match, TRBD1 (5 bases). Looked up from germline, CDR1 is SGHTA and CDR2 is FQGNSA. Trimming stripped 5 bases from V and 0 bases from J, with 11 bases between. The CDR3 spans 15 residues. The CDR3 bases are TGTGCCAGCAGCCCCAGGGCCTATAGCAATCAGCCCCAGCATTTT. Translation: CASSPRAYSNQPQHF.

This sequence joins TRBV11-3 and TRBJ2-7, with D possibly being TRBD2 (6 bases). V shed 4 bases and J shed 6 bases, with 7 bases lying between them. CDR1 and CDR2 from the germline V gene are SGHNT and YENEEA. This CDR3 has 11 residues. This CDR3 reads CASSWGGEQYF. CDR3 bases: TGTGCCAGCAGCTGGGGAGGCGAGCAGTACTTC.

This chain uses TRBV6-4 with TRBJ2-1; 11 nucleotides agree with TRBD2. J gave up 2 bases and V 7 bases, and 4 bases lay outside the gene matches. This CDR3 has 15 amino acids. Germline-derived CDR1 and CDR2 are MRHNA and SNTAGT. CDR3 coding DNA: TGTGCCAGCATAGTAGCGGGGGGGCCCTACAATGAGCAGTTCTTC. This gives the protein CASIVAGGPYNEQFF.

This chain connects TRBV7-3 to TRBJ1-1; TRBD1 agrees at 9 bases. V trimming: 4 bases; J trimming: 2 bases; junction bases outside the gene matches: 5. CDR3 length equals 15 residues. Germline V gene data show CDR1 as SGHTA and CDR2 as FQGTGA. CDR3 loop: CASSWGTGYNTEAFF. The CDR3 DNA reads TGTGCCAGCAGCTGGGGGACAGGGTATAACACTGAAGCTTTCTTT.

The rearrangement joins TRBV5-4 to TRBJ1-3, with D maybe TRBD1 (6 bases). Germline-derived CDR1 and CDR2 are SGHNT and YYREEE (reference sequence). Trimming took off 4 bases at V and 0 bases at J, with 11 bases between the two ends. The CDR3 consists of 15 residues. The CDR3 reads CASSPGHFSGNTIYF. The CDR3 DNA is TGTGCCAGCAGCCCGGGACACTTCTCTGGAAACACCATATATTTT.

The chain uses TRBV19 and TRBJ2-7; the D gene is possibly TRBD1 (6 bases). The CDR3 sequence is 14 residues long. Germline lookup yields CDR1 LNHDA and CDR2 SQIVND (reference sequence). The V and J ends lost 4 bases and 2 bases respectively, with 12 bases between them. CDR3 coding DNA: TGTGCCAGTAGTACGACAGGAGTGCCCTACGAGCAGTACTTC. Its protein is CASSTTGVPYEQYF. Variable domain in full (rest from reference TRBV19 and TRBJ2-7): DGGITQSPKYLFRKEGQNVTLSCEQNLNHDAMYWYRQDPGQGLRLIYYSQIVNDFQKGDIAEGYSVSREKKESFPLTVTSAQKNPTAFYLCASSTTGVPYEQYFGPGTRLTVT.

CDR3 region: CASSGRLTSGSRGEQFF. The CDR3 DNA follows: TGCGCCAGCAGCGGGCGGTTGACTAGCGGATCCAGGGGGGAGCAGTTCTTC. The chain joins TRBV5-1 to TRBJ2-1; 9 nucleotides agree with TRBD2. CDR3 size: 17 residues. V lost 4 bases to trimming and J lost 10 bases; unmatched junction nucleotides: 18. Germline V lookup: CDR1 SGHRS, CDR2 YFSETQ. The variable domain in full, completed from reference TRBV5-1 and TRBJ2-1, reads KAGVTQTPRYLIKTRGQQVTLSCSPISGHRSVSWYQQTPGQGLQFLFEYFSETQRNKGNFPGRFSGRQFSNSRSEMNVSTLELGDSALYLCASSGRLTSGSRGEQFFGPGTRLTVL.

Only one count was recorded for this clone. This chain uses TRBV6-5 with TRBJ2-7; TRBD1 might be the D (6 bases). Germline lookup yields CDR1 MNHEY and CDR2 SVGAGI. Trimming stripped 6 bases from V and 2 bases from J, with 11 bases between. The CDR3 extends over 13 amino acids. Written as DNA, the CDR3 is TGTGCCAGCAGGACCGGACAGACCTACGAGCAGTACTTC. Protein: CASRTGQTYEQYF.